The source of this TCR beta chain is a study of T cell responses to AZD1222 COVID-19 vaccine. Study overall: Second-dose groups at about 4 or about 12 weeks were pooled.

The CDR3 length is 14 residues. Germline values: CDR1 MNHEY, CDR2 SMNVEV (reference sequence). Trimming took 4 bases from V and 3 from J, leaving 13 bases between them. Comments on this clone: Its specificity is unknown.

Profiling relied on immunoSEQ multiplex PCR, and the TCRdb table lists in-frame clones only, not all of them. This sample has over 150,000 clones, with around 90% found just once. Whole-study findings and limits: Spike-specific TCR repertoires showed rising breadth and depth after two AZD1222 doses.

The chain uses TRBV27 and TRBJ2-7, with a weak D call TRBD2 (5 bases). The sequencing used peripheral blood, collected on day 0 of AZD1222 vaccination. The clonotype was recovered from an adult in good health. CDR3 protein: CASSSTGVLYEQYF. CDR3 in DNA: TGTGCCAGCAGTTCGACCGGGGTACTCTACGAGCAGTACTTC.